This T cell receptor (beta chain) was captured in a study of T cell responses to AZD1222 COVID-19 vaccine (TCRdb year 2021). The study in broad terms: AZD1222 recipients with second doses at about 4 weeks or about 12 weeks were pooled, because spike-specific TCR depth and breadth did not differ between schedules. TCR sequencing covered roughly 230 trial participants: nearly 210 given two doses of AZD1222 and 26 given two doses of MenACWY control vaccine. Trial participants were enrolled by age into subgroups of 18-55, 56-69 and 70-plus years, and roughly 150, 30 and 60 TCR-sequenced participants, respectively, were included in these subgroups. General conclusions and limits of the study: Conclusions about previously exposed vaccinees were limited because only 6 or 7 AZD1222 recipients were SARS-CoV-2 seropositive at baseline. Spike-specific TCR breadth and depth rose significantly after two AZD1222 doses compared with day 0 and with MenACWY recipients. Most participants were white British and females outnumbered males, and the authors suggested that clonal diversity may have been underestimated. In the small 56-69-year group, the increase in depth fell short of significance, most likely because of low power. Because no samples from the day 14 peak response were available, repertoires could be characterized only after the peak T cell response. CD4 TCRs associated with the vaccine covered the entire spike protein, and the dominant responses were in regions 160-218 and 743-854. Reportedly, close to half of the unique spike-specific TCRs recognized epitopes lying outside the regions that are mutated in the B.1.351 and B.1.1.7 variants.

The germline V and J ends show losses of 1 base and 4 bases respectively, and no gene match explains 3 bases of the junction. The CDR3 sequence holds 15 residues, the cysteine and phenylalanine included. The sequence is cut down to CDR3 DNA, 45 bases in frame from base 1. CDR1 is given as SGHNT and CDR2 as YENEEA, both from the germline V gene. The CDR3 regions of human TCRbeta chains were analyzed by immunosequencing. As for the original processing: Repertoire TCRs were matched against a reference library of SARS-CoV-2-specific TCRs generated with the MIRA antigen-specificity platform. Breadth meant the fraction of unique TCRs that were SARS-CoV-2-associated, whereas depth meant the fraction of total T cells that were SARS-CoV-2-associated. Each spike-specific TCR was assigned to its reactive spike region and to a CD4 or CD8 class using the MIRA data. Log10-transformed breadth and depth values were compared by one-way ANOVA with Sidak's multiple comparisons tests. Here the immuneACCESS table is served through TCRdb, limited to in-frame sequences with V and J called. Missing clones are a known gap in these copies; in checked studies unresolved V genes cover under half, and the rest lacks a known reason. The D gene and trimming were derived from the DNA, and the V and J assignments and clone size from that table. In all, the sample holds roughly 100,000 clones, and around 83% of those were seen once. The top ten constitute around 5% of the sample.

The time point label on this specimen signifies: baseline before first vaccination. Samples from vaccinated people were obtained from the UK trials COV001 and COV002, which included a single-blind randomized controlled phase 2/3 trial of AZD1222 (ChAdOx1 nCoV-19) in healthy adults. Trial participant PBMC samples were collected at day 0 and day 28 after the second dose for TCRbeta chain sequencing. Points on this clone: Its specific antigen is unknown. The input lacks base qualities; no much larger clone sits a single base away.

This receptor chain uses TRBV11-3 and TRBJ2-7; TRBD1 aligns with 11 central bases. The sequencing here drew on peripheral blood, taken on day 0 of AZD1222 vaccination. This receptor was identified in an adult in good health. The nucleotide sequence reads TGTGCCAGCAGCTTAGGTGGGGACAGGGGGTACGAGCAGTACTTC. Its protein reads: CASSLGGDRGYEQYF.